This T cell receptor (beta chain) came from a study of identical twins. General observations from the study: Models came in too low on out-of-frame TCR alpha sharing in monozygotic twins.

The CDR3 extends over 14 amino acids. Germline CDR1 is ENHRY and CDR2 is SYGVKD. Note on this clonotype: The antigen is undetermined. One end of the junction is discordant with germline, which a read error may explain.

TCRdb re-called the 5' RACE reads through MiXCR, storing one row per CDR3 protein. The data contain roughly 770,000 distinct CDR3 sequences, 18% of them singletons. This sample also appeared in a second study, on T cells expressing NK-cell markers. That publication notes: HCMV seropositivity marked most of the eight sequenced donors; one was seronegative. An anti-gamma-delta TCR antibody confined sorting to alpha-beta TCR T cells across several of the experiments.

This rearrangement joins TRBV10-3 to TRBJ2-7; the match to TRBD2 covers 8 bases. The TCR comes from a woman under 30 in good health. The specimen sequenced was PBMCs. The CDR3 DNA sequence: TGTGCCATCAAGGAGCGGGAGTACTCCCACGAGCAGTACTTC. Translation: CAIKEREYSHEQYF.